These 16 T cell receptor beta chains were all obtained from the same sample, sequenced in a study of T-cell memory formation after mild COVID-19 (dated by TCRdb to the early 2020s). The library was built by means of 5' RACE. These reads were obtained on an Illumina NovaSeq 6000. Through fastp at Q25 and MiXCR, TCRdb rebuilt clones from the public reads, retaining in-frame beta chains. Each entry merges the rows of one CDR3 protein and shows their most common DNA and genes. This sample is represented by 130,000 to 150,000 distinct CDR3 sequences; 15% to 20% of them were singletons. The ten largest clones capture approximately 2% of the sample. The source material was PBMCs or a T cell subset sorted from them (not recorded which). Receptors originate from an adult woman who had mild COVID-19 (a few samples of this study predate the infection). The sample titles of this study are shuffled in the database, so cell type and time point are left out; the donor was told from shared clones.

The chain combines TRBV6-1 with TRBJ2-3, with 7 bases aligning to TRBD2. This CDR3 contains 15 residues. With 7 bases clipped from V and 0 bases from J, the junction kept 7 bases outside the gene matches. CDR1 is MNHNS, CDR2 SASEGT, per germline. The CDR3 DNA sequence: TGTGCCAGCAAAAAGCGGGAAACTAGCACAGATACGCAGTATTTT. It translates to CASKKRETSTDTQYF.

This clonotype showed up just a few times. This sequence joins TRBV6-5 and TRBJ1-1; D is unresolved. V lost 4 bases to trimming and J lost 4 bases, with 10 bases between them. CDR1 is MNHEY, CDR2 SVGAGI, per germline. The CDR3 is made up of 13 amino acids. The CDR3 region is CASSFLGGTEAFF. For the CDR3, the DNA is TGTGCCAGCAGTTTTCTCGGTGGCACTGAAGCTTTCTTT.

This clonotype was detected a few times. The chain combines TRBV5-1 with TRBJ1-2, with TRBD1 identical over 10 bases. The germline V gene has CDR1 SGHRS and CDR2 YFSETQ. V was clipped by 4 bases and J by 7 bases; unmatched bases: 10. This CDR3 contains 15 residues. The CDR3 sequence: CASSPDRGRRFGYTF. For the CDR3, the DNA is TGCGCCAGCAGCCCTGACAGGGGGCGCAGATTTGGCTACACCTTC.

The chain joins TRBV7-2 to TRBJ2-3; D may match TRBD1 or TRBD2 (6 bases each). Germline values: CDR1 SGHTA, CDR2 FQGNSA. The CDR3 loop spans 16 amino acids. V was clipped by 0 bases and J by 9 bases, with 19 bases between them. The CDR3 region has the DNA TGTGCCAGCAGCTTAGCCTCACTACCCCCGGGGGCGACGCAGTATTTT. As protein: CASSLASLPPGATQYF.

This clonotype was seen at least ten times. The rearrangement uses TRBV7-3 and TRBJ2-1; 7 bases are a match to TRBD2. After removal of 2 bases from V and 6 bases from J, the junction contained 16 bases not matched to a gene. This CDR3 has 18 amino acids. Germline values: CDR1 SGHTA, CDR2 FQGTGA. The CDR3 protein is CASSLGFGGRASRNEQFF. Written as DNA, the CDR3 is TGTGCCAGCAGCTTAGGGTTCGGTGGGAGGGCCTCGCGCAATGAGCAGTTCTTC. Full variable domain (rest looked up from reference TRBV7-3 and TRBJ2-1): GAGVSQTPSNKVTEKGKYVELRCDPISGHTALYWYRQSLGQGPEFLIYFQGTGAADDSGLPNDRFFAVRPEGSVSTLKIQRTERGDSAVYLCASSLGFGGRASRNEQFFGPGTRLTVL.

A few counts support this clonotype. The chain is built from TRBV30 and TRBJ1-5; no reliable D call. CDR3 length: 14 amino acids. Trimming took off 0 bases at V and 4 bases at J, with 10 bases between the two ends. Germline-derived CDR1 and CDR2 are GTSNPN and SVGIG (reference sequence). CDR3 residues: CAWSVLDKNQPQHF. CDR3 coding DNA: TGTGCCTGGAGTGTACTTGACAAAAATCAGCCCCAGCATTTT.

This chain uses TRBV19 with TRBJ1-6; 8 bases fit TRBD1. V trimming: 9 bases; J trimming: 13 bases; junction bases outside the gene matches: 11. The CDR3 contains 13 residues. The germline CDR1 and CDR2 sequences are LNHDA and SQIVND (reference sequence). The CDR3 is CASADRAEFPLHF. In DNA, the CDR3 is TGTGCCAGCGCGGACAGGGCCGAATTCCCCCTCCACTTT.

There are many counts of this clonotype. The chain is built from TRBV5-5 and TRBJ2-2; 8 bases map to TRBD2. CDR1 and CDR2 (germline): SGHKS, YYEKEE (reference sequence). The CDR3 totals 15 residues. V trimming: 4 bases; J trimming: 2 bases; junction bases outside the gene matches: 4. CDR3 loop: CASSPTSGNTGELFF. CDR3 sequence (DNA): TGTGCCAGCAGCCCAACTAGCGGAAACACCGGGGAGCTGTTTTTT.

The chain employs TRBV25-1 and TRBJ2-4; no firm D call. The CDR3 totals 11 residues. Deletions cut 7 bases from V and 1 base from J, with 2 bases between. Germline V gives CDR1 MGHDK, CDR2 SYGVNS. CDR3 region: CASTAKNIQYF. In DNA form, the CDR3 reads TGTGCCAGCACCGCCAAAAACATTCAGTACTTC.

The table lists this clonotype with a few counts. This chain uses TRBV12-3 or TRBV12-4 with TRBJ1-4; the D is unclear. Deletions cut 2 bases from V and 0 bases from J, with 10 bases between. The CDR3 extends over 16 amino acids. The CDR3 is CASSLKGITTNEKLFF. CDR3 nucleotide sequence: TGTGCCAGCAGTTTAAAAGGGATCACAACTAATGAAAAACTGTTTTTT.

Ten or more counts support this clonotype. The chain joins TRBV20-1 to TRBJ2-3; no reliable D call. This CDR3 is built from 11 residues. Germline loops: CDR1 DFQATT, CDR2 SNEGSKA (reference sequence). CDR3 sequence: CSPSSADTQYF. The CDR3 DNA reads as TGCAGCCCGTCTAGTGCAGATACGCAGTATTTT.

This clonotype was seen only a few times. The V call is TRBV6-6, the J call TRBJ2-2, with D tentatively TRBD2 (5 bases). V was pared by 6 bases and J by 6 bases, with 14 bases between. CDR1 is MNHNY, CDR2 SVGAGI, per germline (reference sequence). The CDR3 runs to 14 residues. Here the CDR3 DNA reads TGTGCCAGCAGGATACGGGATTTAGCCGGGGAGCTGTTTTTT. Translating it yields CASRIRDLAGELFF.

The V call is TRBV12-5, the J call TRBJ2-7, with 7 nucleotides matching TRBD2. With V trimmed by 7 bases and J by 3 bases, 21 bases remained unmatched. The CDR3 is made up of 18 amino acids. Germline CDR1 is LGHNT and CDR2 is FRNRAP. The CDR3 nucleotides read TGTGCTAGTGCCGCACTTGGCGGGAGCGTCGGTACAGGCTACGAGCAGTACTTC. Amino acid sequence: CASAALGGSVGTGYEQYF.

This clonotype was found many times. The chain recombines TRBV3-1 with TRBJ2-7; possibly TRBD1 for D (6 bases). V lost 3 bases and J 5 bases, leaving 11 bases between the germline ends. CDR3 length: 13 amino acids. CDR1 LGHDT and CDR2 YNNKEL come from the germline V gene (reference sequence). DNA of the CDR3: TGTGCCAGCAGCCACCAGGGGATGCACGAGCAGTACTTC. This sequence encodes CASSHQGMHEQYF.

Ten or more counts support this clonotype. The chain has TRBV6-5 and TRBJ1-6, with D hard to call. The CDR3 covers 15 residues. V gave up 6 bases and J gave up 9 bases, with 18 bases separating them. Germline CDR1 and CDR2: MNHEY and SVGAGI. The CDR3 is CASSLGPSERSPLHF. CDR3 DNA sequence: TGTGCCAGCAGCCTCGGGCCTTCGGAACGTTCACCCCTCCACTTT.

Only a few counts were recorded for this clonotype. V is TRBV20-1 and J is TRBJ2-5, with a possible D match to TRBD2 (5 bases). Germline CDR1 DFQATT, CDR2 SNEGSKA (reference sequence). The length of the CDR3 is 17 residues. V lost 1 base to trimming and J lost 1 base, with 19 bases between them. CDR3 nucleotide sequence: TGCAGTGCTAGAGCCTTTGGGCTAGCCTCTACCCAAGAGACCCAGTACTTC. This gives the protein CSARAFGLASTQETQYF.